The 14 T cell receptor beta chains reported below all come from one sample, sequenced in a study of shared clonotypes between healthy human individuals. Assay used: immunoSEQ multiplex PCR; TCRdb lists only in-frame clones, some missing. The sample lists 1,400,000 or so clones; approximately 98.5% were seen once. Sequencing input: naive CD4+ T cells sorted from blood. Sample subset: CD45RA+ positively selected. These receptor sequences come from a man aged 25 to 40 in good health.

Of note for this clone: Other DNA sequences in this sample translate to the same CDR3. V is TRBV28 and J is TRBJ2-6; D call uncertain. The V end lost 4 bases, the J end lost 4 bases, and 2 bases lay between the germline ends. Per the germline V gene, CDR1 is MDHEN and CDR2 is SYDVKM. The CDR3 covers 12 residues. DNA of the CDR3: TGTGCCAGCAGTTCCGGGGCCAACGTCCTGACTTTC. It encodes CASSSGANVLTF.

This chain connects TRBV27 to TRBJ2-2; TRBD2 matches at 9 bases. CDR3 size: 16 residues. V shed 2 bases and J 6 bases; nucleotides not matched to a gene: 7. The germline gives CDR1 MNHEY, CDR2 SMNVEV (reference sequence). This chain's CDR3 is CASSLNIRLAAGELFF. CDR3 nucleotide sequence: TGTGCCAGCAGTTTAAACATCCGACTAGCGGCCGGGGAGCTGTTTTTT.

With respect to this clone: One end of the junction varies from germline; a read error may be responsible. The CDR3 region is CASSLAPSSTDTQYF. Written as DNA, the CDR3 is TGTGCTAGCAGCTTAGCGCCCAGTAGCACAGATACGCAGTATTTT. V is TRBV7-7 and J is TRBJ2-3, with a weak D call TRBD2 (5 bases). The CDR3 is 15 amino acids. CDR1 and CDR2 from the germline V gene are SSHAT and FNYEAQ (reference sequence).

V usage is TRBV28 and J usage is TRBJ1-5; D perhaps matches TRBD1 (5 bases). The V gene's germline CDR1 is MDHEN and CDR2 SYDVKM. This CDR3 contains 16 residues. V was trimmed by 5 bases and J by 7 bases, leaving 21 bases between them. CDR3 loop: CASSRRSLRVEQPQHF. CDR3 bases: TGTGCCAGCAGTCGTCGGTCCCTCAGGGTGGAACAGCCCCAGCATTTT.

The CDR3 DNA follows: TGTGCCAGCAGCGTAGCGGACGCGAACACCGGGGAGCTGTTTTTT. It codes for CASSVADANTGELFF. The J gene is TRBJ2-2, the V gene TRBV9; D not certain. V lost 0 bases and J lost 0, with 6 bases in between. The CDR3 has 15 residues. CDR1 is SGDLS and CDR2 is YYNGEE in the germline V gene.

The rearrangement links TRBV7-8 to TRBJ2-7; D possibly corresponds to TRBD1 (6 bases). Germline CDR1 is SGHVS and CDR2 is FQNEAQ. V lost 1 base and J lost 4, with 14 bases in between. This CDR3 contains 15 residues. CDR3 protein: CASSLGRTDIYEQYF. In DNA, the CDR3 is TGTGCCAGCAGCTTAGGCAGGACAGATATTTACGAGCAGTACTTC.

The V call is TRBV27, the J call TRBJ2-7; 9 nucleotides agree with TRBD1. This CDR3 spans 14 amino acids. The germline V gene encodes CDR1 MNHEY and CDR2 SMNVEV (reference sequence). The V gene end was trimmed by 6 bases and the J gene end by 5 bases; junction bases not matched to a gene: 8. CDR3 sequence: CASRPMGQGHEQYF. As DNA, the CDR3 is TGTGCCAGCAGGCCAATGGGACAGGGCCACGAGCAGTACTTC.

This clone was seen once. V usage is TRBV5-1 and J usage is TRBJ2-3; possibly TRBD2 for D (6 bases). The V gene lost 4 bases and the J gene lost 3 bases, with 9 bases spanning the gap. The CDR3 totals 13 residues. The germline V gene encodes CDR1 SGHRS and CDR2 YFSETQ. CDR3 sequence (DNA): TGCGCCAGCAGCCGGAGGGGTACAGATACGCAGTATTTT. Translated, it gives CASSRRGTDTQYF.

The rearrangement uses TRBV18 and TRBJ2-1; the match to TRBD1 covers 11 bases. CDR1 and CDR2 from the germline V gene are KGHSH and LQKENI. J was trimmed by 8 bases and V by 3 bases; bases with no gene match: 9. The CDR3 runs to 16 residues. The CDR3 spells CASSPSGQGARDEQFF. As DNA, the CDR3 is TGTGCCAGCTCACCTTCCGGACAGGGGGCCCGCGATGAGCAGTTCTTC.

The rearrangement links TRBV18 to TRBJ2-7; possibly TRBD2 for D (6 bases). The CDR3 contains 13 residues. V lost 4 bases and J 6 bases, leaving 13 bases between the germline ends. The germline gives CDR1 KGHSH, CDR2 LQKENI. The CDR3 DNA sequence: TGTGCCAGCTCACAAGCGGGTGAGGCCGAGCAGTACTTC. It encodes CASSQAGEAEQYF.

The chain couples TRBV5-1 to TRBJ1-2; a possible D gene is TRBD1 (5 bases). Germline V lookup: CDR1 SGHRS, CDR2 YFSETQ. V was clipped by 4 bases and J by 5 bases, with 15 bases between them. The CDR3 spans 14 residues. CDR3 loop: CASSPERRGYGYTF. Written as DNA, the CDR3 is TGCGCCAGCAGCCCGGAGCGGCGGGGGTATGGCTACACCTTC.

The V gene is TRBV7-8, the J gene TRBJ2-7; maybe TRBD1 (6 bases). Germline lookup yields CDR1 SGHVS and CDR2 FQNEAQ. CDR3 length: 16 amino acids. Trimming took off 5 bases at V and 1 base at J, with 18 bases between the two ends. The CDR3 loop is CASSLLRGSRSYEQYF. As DNA, the CDR3 is TGTGCCAGCAGCCTACTAAGGGGGTCCCGGTCCTACGAGCAGTACTTC.

The V gene is TRBV9, the J gene TRBJ1-1; TRBD1 might be the D (5 bases). Trimming pared 8 bases from V and 1 base from J, leaving 18 bases between. Germline values: CDR1 SGDLS, CDR2 YYNGEE. The CDR3 has 15 amino acids. CDR3: CASNTVETENTEAFF. For the CDR3, the DNA is TGTGCCAGTAATACCGTAGAGACAGAGAACACTGAAGCTTTCTTT.

The rearrangement uses TRBV18 and TRBJ2-2; possibly TRBD1 for D (5 bases). The V and J ends lost 3 bases and 1 base respectively, with 21 bases between them. The germline V gene encodes CDR1 KGHSH and CDR2 LQKENI. The CDR3 is 19 residues long. CDR3 amino acids: CASSPGSIGANLNTGELFF. CDR3 nucleotide sequence: TGTGCCAGCTCACCGGGGTCGATAGGGGCGAACTTGAACACCGGGGAGCTGTTTTTT.